The entry that follows covers one TCR beta chain sequence. Its antigen is unknown. Both 60 Vbeta primers and 13 Jbeta primers went into the PCR. Repertoires were generated with immunoSEQ multiplex PCR, while TCRdb's copy carries only in-frame clones and drops some. The sample consists of some 190,000 clones, roughly 82% of them appearing once. This sample is drawn from a study of cytomegalovirus exposure and HLA in healthy donors. Study findings and constraints: TCR sequences were mostly rare, though some public TCRs occurred in many donors. Later analysis identified several of the most significant clusters that appeared linked to common viral pathogens. The authors assumed roughly uniform sequencing depth across donors for presence/absence analyses.

V lost 5 bases and J lost 7; bases outside the gene matches: 11. The CDR3 runs 15 residues. Germline assignment: CDR1 MNHEY and CDR2 SMNVEV (reference sequence). Sequenced material: PBMCs. The clonotype comes from a man in his forties or fifties in good health and CMV-seronegative. The chain combines TRBV27 with TRBJ1-5, with 7 bases that match TRBD1. The CDR3 sequence is CASSERGVRGQPQHF. The CDR3 coding sequence is TGTGCCAGCAGTGAAAGGGGGGTCAGGGGGCAGCCCCAGCATTTT.